These 24 T cell receptor beta chains came from one sample sequenced in a study of OX40 agonist ivuxolimab in advanced cancers. Clones were read by immunoSEQ multiplex PCR, and TCRdb kept only the in-frame ones, dropping some. This sample has around 31,000 clones; more than 70% occur once, and the top ten carry under 45%. This specimen consisted of CD4+ or CD8+ T cells sorted from blood, obtained in a trial of the OX40 agonist ivuxolimab. These receptor sequences come from an adult with an advanced solid tumor such as melanoma, head and neck, liver or kidney cancer.

CDR3 nucleotides: TGTGCCAGTAGTATAGGACAGGGTTCCTACAATGAGCAGTTCTTC. Its protein is CASSIGQGSYNEQFF. The V gene is TRBV19, the J gene TRBJ2-1; 7 nucleotides match TRBD1. This CDR3 has 15 amino acids. J was trimmed by 1 base and V by 1 base; bases with no gene match: 1. Germline CDR1 is LNHDA and CDR2 is SQIVND (reference sequence).

The chain is built from TRBV9 and TRBJ2-1, with 7 bases matching TRBD1. The CDR3 totals 16 residues. Trimming took 0 bases from V and 4 from J; bases not matched to a gene: 7. Germline V gene data show CDR1 as SGDLS and CDR2 as YYNGEE. This CDR3 reads CASSVEGQGEYNEQFF. In nucleotides, the CDR3 is TGTGCCAGCAGCGTAGAGGGGCAGGGGGAATACAATGAGCAGTTCTTC.

The CDR3 loop reads CASSAPEDEQFF. The CDR3 DNA reads TGTGCCAGTAGTGCCCCCGAGGATGAGCAGTTCTTC. The chain carries TRBV19 and TRBJ2-1; D gene ambiguous. Deletions cut 5 bases from V and 8 bases from J, with 10 bases between. CDR1 and CDR2 from the germline V gene are LNHDA and SQIVND (reference sequence). The length of the CDR3 is 12 residues.

This chain joins TRBV6-5 and TRBJ2-4; TRBD2 agrees at 8 bases. Germline V lookup: CDR1 MNHEY, CDR2 SVGAGI. The CDR3 spans 13 residues. After removal of 6 bases from V and 8 bases from J, the junction contained 6 bases not matched to a gene. CDR3 DNA sequence: TGTGCCAGCAGGCCGGGAGGGCTGGACATTCAGTACTTC. As protein: CASRPGGLDIQYF.

This chain joins TRBV15 and TRBJ1-3; D gene uncertain. V lost 3 bases and J 0 bases, leaving 6 bases between the germline ends. Germline CDR1 reads LNHNV; CDR2 reads YYDKDF (reference sequence). The CDR3 spans 14 residues. The CDR3 loop reads CATSSRLSGNTIYF. In nucleotides, the CDR3 is TGTGCCACCAGCAGCCGGCTCTCTGGAAACACCATATATTTT. The full variable domain, its missing parts supplied by reference TRBV15 and TRBJ1-3, is DAMVIQNPRYQVTQFGKPVTLSCSQTLNHNVMYWYQQKSSQAPKLLFHYYDKDFNNEADTPDNFQSRRPNTSFCFLDIRSPGLGDTAMYLCATSSRLSGNTIYFGEGSWLTVV.

This clone has ten or more counts. The chain is built from TRBV2 and TRBJ1-2; the match to TRBD1 covers 10 bases. This CDR3 region has 20 residues. V lost 3 bases to trimming and J lost 4 bases; unmatched junction nucleotides: 20. Germline CDR1 reads SNHLY; CDR2 reads FYNNEI. The CDR3 here is CASSDPAVGQGIDVGYGYTF. The CDR3 DNA reads as TGTGCCAGCAGTGATCCCGCGGTGGGACAGGGGATAGACGTCGGCTATGGCTACACCTTC. The whole variable domain, filled in from reference TRBV2 and TRBJ1-2, reads EPEVTQTPSHQVTQMGQEVILRCVPISNHLYFYWYRQILGQKVEFLVSFYNNEISEKSEIFDDQFSVERPDGSNFTLKIRSTKLEDSAMYFCASSDPAVGQGIDVGYGYTFGSGTRLTVV.

J is TRBJ1-2 and V is TRBV7-9, with TRBD1 matching 8 bases. This CDR3 has 17 amino acids. Germline CDR1 SEHNR, CDR2 FQNEAQ (reference sequence). Unmatched junction bases numbered 11, after V lost 3 bases and J lost 2 bases. The CDR3 nucleotides are TGTGCCAGCAGCTTGGGGCTCACAGGGGGAGGAAACTATGGCTACACCTTC. Its translation is CASSLGLTGGGNYGYTF.

CDR3 sequence reads: CASSRGQGAYEQYF. As DNA, the CDR3 is TGCGCCAGCAGCCGGGGACAGGGAGCCTACGAGCAGTACTTC. The chain carries TRBV4-1 and TRBJ2-7, with 9 bases identical to TRBD1. Per the germline V gene, CDR1 is MGHRA and CDR2 is YSYEKL. The J segment lost 2 bases and the V segment lost 4 bases, leaving 3 bases of the junction unmatched. This CDR3 region has 14 residues.

The V and J genes are TRBV6-5 and TRBJ1-3, with D maybe TRBD1 (5 bases). V was cut by 1 base and J by 9 bases, with 10 bases left in between. The CDR3 has 13 amino acids. Per the germline V gene, CDR1 is MNHEY and CDR2 is SVGAGI. In DNA, the CDR3 is TGTGCCAGCAGTTACTATGGGGGGAGCACCATATATTTT. It translates to CASSYYGGSTIYF.

This sequence joins TRBV15 and TRBJ2-1; D uncertain. The CDR3 has 12 residues. Germline V gene data show CDR1 as LNHNV and CDR2 as YYDKDF (reference sequence). V was trimmed by 8 bases and J by 6 bases, leaving 11 bases between them. CDR3 coding DNA: TGTGCCACCGGACCCGGCACCAATGAGCAGTTCTTC. It is translated as CATGPGTNEQFF.

The rearrangement joins TRBV2 to TRBJ2-1; TRBD2 matches at 12 bases. This CDR3 has 15 residues. Per the germline V gene, CDR1 is SNHLY and CDR2 is FYNNEI. The J segment lost 7 bases and the V segment lost 7 bases, leaving 8 bases of the junction unmatched. The CDR3 reads CASTYPSGGANEQFF. CDR3 DNA sequence: TGTGCCAGCACTTACCCTAGCGGGGGGGCAAATGAGCAGTTCTTC.

The genes are TRBV7-9 and TRBJ2-1; no definite D call. Germline-derived CDR1 and CDR2 are SEHNR and FQNEAQ (reference sequence). There are 12 residues in the CDR3. The ends were cut back, 5 bases at V and 7 bases at J, with 9 bases in the middle. Here the CDR3 reads CASSHGWNEQFF. The CDR3, as DNA: TGTGCCAGCAGCCACGGGTGGAATGAGCAGTTCTTC.

CDR3 protein: CASSLMGQHEKLFF. As DNA, the CDR3 is TGCGCCAGCAGCTTGATGGGACAGCACGAAAAACTGTTTTTT. The V and J genes are TRBV5-1 and TRBJ1-4, with TRBD1 matching 7 bases. Losses at the gene ends were 1 base for V and 8 bases for J; bases not matched to a gene: 5. The CDR3 length is 14 residues. CDR1 is SGHRS and CDR2 is YFSETQ in the germline V gene.

The V gene is TRBV15, the J gene TRBJ2-7, with 7 bases aligning to TRBD1. Trimming at V came to 5 bases and at J to 5 bases, leaving 6 bases not matched to a gene. Germline lookup yields CDR1 LNHNV and CDR2 YYDKDF (reference sequence). The CDR3 covers 13 residues. The CDR3 is CATSGRTGNEQYF. CDR3 coding DNA: TGTGCCACCAGCGGAAGGACAGGCAACGAGCAGTACTTC.

The V gene is TRBV15, the J gene TRBJ2-7; D is perhaps TRBD1 (5 bases). The CDR3 has 13 amino acids. V lost 5 bases to trimming and J lost 4 bases, with 12 bases between them. Germline CDR1 LNHNV, CDR2 YYDKDF (reference sequence). CDR3 loop: CATSLGAPYEQYF. CDR3 nucleotides: TGTGCCACCAGCCTTGGGGCCCCTTACGAGCAGTACTTC.

CDR3 bases: TGTGCCAGCAGCGTCGGTCTAGGGTTGTACAATGAGCAGTTCTTC. The encoded protein is CASSVGLGLYNEQFF. This chain links TRBV7-9 with TRBJ2-1; D is unresolved. The CDR3 runs 15 residues. The germline V and J ends were trimmed by 5 bases and 4 bases, with 15 bases remaining between them. Germline assignment: CDR1 SEHNR and CDR2 FQNEAQ (reference sequence).

Only one count was recorded for this clone. The rearrangement uses TRBV7-9 and TRBJ1-2; TRBD1 might be the D (5 bases). The V end lost 1 base, the J end lost 4 bases, and 13 bases lay between the germline ends. CDR3 length: 15 residues. Germline loops: CDR1 SEHNR, CDR2 FQNEAQ (reference sequence). This CDR3 reads CASSLGDPGFYGYTF. CDR3 in DNA: TGTGCCAGCAGCTTAGGAGATCCAGGGTTCTATGGCTACACCTTC.

V is TRBV27 and J is TRBJ1-1; D may be TRBD1 (5 bases). V was clipped by 4 bases and J by 1 base, with 16 bases between them. The CDR3 is 16 amino acids. Germline V gene sequence: CDR1 MNHEY, CDR2 SMNVEV (reference sequence). The CDR3, as DNA: TGTGCCAGCAGTTACGCGGAAGGGGAAACGAACACTGAAGCTTTCTTT. It encodes CASSYAEGETNTEAFF.

This chain joins TRBV5-1 and TRBJ1-2; 7 nucleotides line up with TRBD1. Germline assignment: CDR1 SGHRS and CDR2 YFSETQ. This CDR3 has 19 residues. J gave up 8 bases and V 0 bases, and 22 bases lay outside the gene matches. This CDR3 is CASSLAVSLTGDLEGGYTF. The CDR3, as DNA: TGCGCCAGCAGCTTGGCCGTTTCCCTAACAGGGGACCTAGAGGGAGGCTACACCTTC.

The chain has TRBV27 and TRBJ2-1; 16 positions agree with TRBD2. CDR1 and CDR2 (germline): MNHEY, SMNVEV (reference sequence). This CDR3 contains 16 residues. V lost 4 bases to trimming and J lost 13 bases; unmatched junction nucleotides: 10. The CDR3 loop reads CASSSDPGLAGGLQFF. In nucleotides, the CDR3 is TGTGCCAGCAGTTCGGACCCGGGACTAGCGGGGGGGCTCCAGTTCTTC.

This chain uses TRBV7-9 with TRBJ2-5; 7 bases agree with TRBD1. Germline loops: CDR1 SEHNR, CDR2 FQNEAQ (reference sequence). The trim removed 1 base at V and 3 bases at J, leaving 8 bases unmatched. The CDR3 totals 16 residues. In DNA form, the CDR3 reads TGTGCCAGCAGCTTAGAAGGGACAGCGGATAAAGAGACCCAGTACTTC. Encoded protein: CASSLEGTADKETQYF.

This clone was detected a few times. This chain joins TRBV19 and TRBJ1-2; 9 nucleotides line up with TRBD1. The trim removed 4 bases at V and 3 bases at J, leaving 6 bases unmatched. The germline V gene has CDR1 LNHDA and CDR2 SQIVND (reference sequence). CDR3 length: 15 residues. Here the CDR3 DNA reads TGTGCCAGTAGTACACCAACAGGGGGCGACTATGGCTACACCTTC. The encoded protein is CASSTPTGGDYGYTF.

The chain links TRBV5-6 to TRBJ1-4, with 7 bases aligning to TRBD1. With V trimmed by 0 bases and J by 2 bases, 7 bases remained unmatched. The germline gives CDR1 SGHDT, CDR2 YYEEEE. The CDR3 loop spans 17 amino acids. The CDR3 coding sequence is TGTGCCAGCAGCTTGGAGGGGGCAGTGGTGACTAATGAAAAACTGTTTTTT. This encodes CASSLEGAVVTNEKLFF. Filled out from reference TRBV5-6 and TRBJ1-4, the complete variable domain reads DAGVTQSPTHLIKTRGQQVTLRCSPKSGHDTVSWYQQALGQGPQFIFQYYEEEERQRGNFPDRFSGHQFPNYSSELNVNALLLGDSALYLCASSLEGAVVTNEKLFFGSGTQLSVL.

This chain connects TRBV27 to TRBJ2-7; 9 bases line up with TRBD2. V trimming: 6 bases; J trimming: 4 bases; junction bases outside the gene matches: 10. Looked up from germline, CDR1 is MNHEY and CDR2 is SMNVEV (reference sequence). There are 15 residues in the CDR3. The CDR3 DNA reads TGTGCCAGCAGCCGCAAGCGGGAGGTTCTGTACGAGCAGTACTTC. Translated, it gives CASSRKREVLYEQYF.